This T cell receptor beta chain came from a study of blood T cell repertoires in COVID-19. For the study at large: Samples came from the United States, Italy and Spain, spanning acute and convalescent COVID-19. Sample material is recorded as cDNA or gDNA derived from T cells, B-cell-depleted T cells, or PBMCs.

The CDR3 consists of 11 residues. Germline assignment: CDR1 SEHNR and CDR2 FQNEAQ (reference sequence). Trimming shortened V by 7 bases and J by 10 bases, and 13 bases separated the two germline ends. Authors' processing steps: Amplified reference gene primers provided the basis for estimating nucleated cell counts. Some clones are missing from TCRdb's copy, which holds only in-frame ones; the method was immunoSEQ multiplex PCR. V, J and clone size are those of that table, while D and trimming were read from the DNA. The sample holds roughly 250,000 clones; approximately 80% are singletons and the top ten take approximately 7%.

V is TRBV7-9 and J is TRBJ1-1; D not resolved. Sequencing input: peripheral blood. The clonotype was recovered from a woman in her 50s with acute or convalescent COVID-19. CDR3 sequence reads: CASKRESAAFF. The CDR3 DNA reads TGTGCCAGCAAACGGGAAAGCGCAGCTTTCTTT.